The clone carrying this T cell receptor (beta chain) was counted between two and nine times. What it recognizes is unknown. The CDR3 runs to 15 residues. V lost 5 bases to trimming and J lost 15 bases, with 23 bases between them. Germline-derived CDR1 and CDR2 are MRHNA and SNTAGT. It was with 60 Vbeta and 13 Jbeta primers that the PCR ran. Profiled with immunoSEQ multiplex PCR; TCRdb holds only in-frame clones, not every one. The table shows roughly 150,000 clones, with around 10% occurring only once. The data belong to a study of cytomegalovirus exposure and HLA in healthy donors. Study-wide findings and caveats: The later analysis indicated that the majority of CMV-associated TCR beta chains appeared HLA-restricted.

The receptor's source is a male donor in good health and CMV-seronegative. The chain recombines TRBV6-4 with TRBJ1-6, with D perhaps TRBD1 (6 bases). Sequencing was carried out using PBMCs. CDR3 sequence reads: CASSPPDLNRDVLHF. The CDR3 DNA reads TGTGCCAGCAGTCCTCCAGATCTGAACAGGGACGTCCTCCACTTT.